This T cell receptor (beta chain) emerged from a study of blood T cell repertoires in COVID-19. TCRdb keeps only in-frame clones here, not all; method: immunoSEQ multiplex PCR. Of about 160,000 clones listed, around four fifths are singletons. Germline V gene lookup returns CDR1 MNHEY and CDR2 SVGAGI. The V and J ends lost 2 bases and 0 bases respectively, with 10 bases between them. The CDR3 is made up of 15 amino acids. The sequenced material came from peripheral blood. The TCR was taken from an elderly woman with acute or convalescent COVID-19. The chain combines TRBV6-5 with TRBJ1-2; D is possibly TRBD1 (5 bases). CDR3 region: CASSYRGHANYGYTF. CDR3 coding DNA: TGTGCCAGCAGTTACAGGGGTCACGCTAACTATGGCTACACCTTC.